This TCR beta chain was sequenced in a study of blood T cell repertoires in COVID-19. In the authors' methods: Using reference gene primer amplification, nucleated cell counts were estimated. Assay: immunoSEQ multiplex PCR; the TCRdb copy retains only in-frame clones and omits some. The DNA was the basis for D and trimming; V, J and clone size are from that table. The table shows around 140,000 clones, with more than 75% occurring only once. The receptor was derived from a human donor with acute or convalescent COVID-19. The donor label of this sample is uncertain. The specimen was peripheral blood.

The CDR3: CASSFVPGKEPQHF. CDR3 DNA sequence: TGCGCCAGCAGCTTTGTCCCGGGGAAGGAGCCCCAGCATTTT. The chain is built from TRBV5-1 and TRBJ1-5; the D is unclear. The V gene's germline CDR1 is SGHRS and CDR2 YFSETQ. V was pared by 2 bases and J by 8 bases, with 14 bases between. The CDR3 covers 14 residues.